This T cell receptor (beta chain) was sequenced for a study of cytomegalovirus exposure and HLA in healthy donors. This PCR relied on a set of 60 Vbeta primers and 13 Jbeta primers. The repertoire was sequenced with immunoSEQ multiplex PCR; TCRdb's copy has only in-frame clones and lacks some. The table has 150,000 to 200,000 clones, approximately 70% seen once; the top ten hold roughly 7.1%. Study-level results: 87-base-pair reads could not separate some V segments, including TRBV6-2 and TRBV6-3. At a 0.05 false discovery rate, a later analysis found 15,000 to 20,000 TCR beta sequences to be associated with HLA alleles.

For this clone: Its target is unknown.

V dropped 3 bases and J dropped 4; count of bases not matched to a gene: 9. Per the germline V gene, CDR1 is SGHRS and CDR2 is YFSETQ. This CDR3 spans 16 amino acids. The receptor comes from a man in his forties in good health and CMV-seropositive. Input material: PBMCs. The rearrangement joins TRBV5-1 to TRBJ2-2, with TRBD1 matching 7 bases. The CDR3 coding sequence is TGCGCCAGCAGCTGGCGGACAGGAGAAGGCACCGGGGAGCTGTTTTTT. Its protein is CASSWRTGEGTGELFF.